The rows below give T cell receptor beta chains drawn from one sample of a study of OX40 agonist ivuxolimab in advanced cancers. Assay used: immunoSEQ multiplex PCR; TCRdb lists only in-frame clones, some missing. The sample holds 82,000 or so clones, about 85% seen once. Sequenced material: CD4+ or CD8+ T cells sorted from blood, taken in a trial of the OX40 agonist ivuxolimab. The source of these receptors is an adult with an advanced solid tumor such as melanoma, head and neck, liver or kidney cancer. The conserved cysteine and the conserved F or W are not part of the CDR3 here.

TRBJ1-5,TRBV15,11,ATSSAGDQPQH
TRBJ2-2,TRBV11-2,16,ASSLEAGGAWNTGELF
TRBJ1-1,TRBV7-9,13,ASSPVGGKNTEAF
TRBJ1-1,TRBV9,11,ASSVARNTEAF
TRBJ2-3,TRBV2,14,ASTRTSGVYTDTQY
TRBJ1-4,TRBV7-9,12,ASRKGETNEKLF
TRBJ2-2,TRBV11-2,13,ASRIGTGTGGELF
TRBJ2-3,TRBV13,16,ASSLQGTMGFGTDTQY
TRBJ2-7,TRBV5-1,11,ASSIDSGYEQY
TRBJ2-3,TRBV7-2,16,ASSSPRRGGFDTDTQY
TRBJ1-1,TRBV11-2,12,ASSFGQGGTEAF
TRBJ2-5,TRBV11-3,14,ASSLGLAGAEETQY
TRBJ2-2,TRBV18,10,ASSRTPGELF
TRBJ2-1,TRBV29-1,13,SVEPGHLSYNEQF
TRBJ1-5,TRBV9,14,ASSPSAGGFGQPQH
TRBJ1-4,TRBV14,13,ASSFLRGTQEKLF
TRBJ1-5,TRBV6-1,11,ASTRSGDQPQH
TRBJ2-3,TRBV6-4,12,ASSDRPRTDTQY
TRBJ2-1,TRBV29-1,16,SVPPDRRSGGATEKQF
TRBJ2-7,TRBV29-1,15,SVEDRRTGGFSYEQY
TRBJ1-2,TRBV29-1,12,SQTAGQGAYGYT
TRBJ2-1,TRBV2,10,ASEGGYNEQF
TRBJ1-6,TRBV7-3,11,ASSQRDLSPLH
TRBJ2-2,TRBV30,13,AGGDTGVEGGELF
TRBJ2-3,TRBV4-1,15,ASSEGLAGGRADTQY
TRBJ1-3,TRBV5-5,13,ASSFGGYSGNTIY
TRBJ1-1,TRBV5-6,11,ASSPWEGDEAF
TRBJ1-6,TRBV30,15,AWTRGQTNRYNSPLH
TRBJ1-1,TRBV6-5,13,ASSSQVQGNTEAF
TRBJ2-3,TRBV11-3,12,ASSPRDDTDTQY
TRBJ2-7,TRBV19,14,ASSAVAGGNSYEQY
TRBJ1-3,TRBV7-3,13,ASSLTSGTGNTIY
TRBJ2-4,TRBV4-1,16,ATGAPQTSGLAKNIQY
TRBJ2-7,TRBV9,12,ASSVTSGSGEQY
TRBJ2-2,TRBV19,12,ASGDRAGTGELF
TRBJ1-5,TRBV28,14,ASSDPYRGYNQPQH
TRBJ2-5,TRBV11-2,13,ASSPIRAAGETQY
TRBJ1-1,TRBV6-6,13,ASSQVTGLNTEAF
TRBJ1-5,TRBV6-6,14,ASSYSQGYWNQPQH